One and the same sample provided the 9 T cell receptor beta chains below, sequenced in a study of patients and donors after allogeneic stem cell transplantation (dated by TCRdb to about 2020). Libraries were constructed by RT-PCR. TCRdb records NextSeq 550 as the sequencer. The raw public reads went through TCRdb reprocessing: fastp at Q25, MiXCR clone calling, in-frame beta chains kept. Every CDR3 protein is listed once, alongside the most common genes and DNA of its rows. In all, the sample holds hundreds of thousands of distinct CDR3 sequences, and approximately 14% of those were seen once. Jointly, the top ten make up approximately 10% of the sample. The specimen was blood, either unsorted or a sorted T cell fraction (not recorded which). The receptors stem from a human donor who was either an allogeneic HSCT recipient or a stem cell or donor lymphocyte infusion donor (not recorded which). It is not recorded whose cells these are; they may come from a transplant donor.

This chain links TRBV7-2 with TRBJ1-5, with unresolved D. Germline V CDR1 and CDR2: SGHTA, FQGNSA. Trimming took off 4 bases at V and 5 bases at J, with 9 bases between the two ends. The CDR3 is made up of 13 amino acids. The CDR3 DNA is TGTGCCAGCAGCTCTAGACGATATCAGCCCCAGCATTTT. It is translated as CASSSRRYQPQHF.

V is TRBV6-5 and J is TRBJ2-2, with D perhaps TRBD1 (6 bases). V was clipped by 2 bases and J by 4 bases, with 11 bases between them. The CDR3 loop spans 15 amino acids. Germline CDR1 reads MNHEY; CDR2 reads SVGAGI. The CDR3 DNA follows: TGTGCCAGCAGTTACAGCAAGGGGGTCACCGGGGAGCTGTTTTTT. It yields the protein CASSYSKGVTGELFF.

This clonotype was counted between two and nine times. J is TRBJ1-1 and V is TRBV20-1; 7 positions match TRBD1. CDR1 is DFQATT, CDR2 SNEGSKA, per germline (reference sequence). The CDR3 is made up of 13 amino acids. V lost 6 bases and J lost 2; bases outside the gene matches: 6. The DNA for the CDR3 is TGCAGTGCCAGGGACAGAAAAAACACTGAAGCTTTCTTT. It yields the protein CSARDRKNTEAFF.

The J gene is TRBJ2-1, the V gene TRBV29-1; 7 nucleotides line up with TRBD2. The CDR3 consists of 12 residues. CDR1 is SQVTM and CDR2 is ANQGSEA in the germline V gene. The CDR3 loop is CTCTSVHNEQFF. The CDR3 DNA is TGCACCTGCACTAGCGTCCACAATGAGCAGTTCTTC.

This clonotype has just a few counts. This rearrangement joins TRBV5-1 to TRBJ2-2; a possible D gene is TRBD2 (6 bases). The length of the CDR3 is 15 residues. Trimming took 4 bases from V and 2 from J, leaving 12 bases between them. Germline V lookup: CDR1 SGHRS, CDR2 YFSETQ. The CDR3 is CASSSHSGNTGELFF. CDR3 sequence (DNA): TGCGCCAGCAGCAGCCATAGCGGAAACACCGGGGAGCTGTTTTTT.

As to this clonotype: An end of the junction does not agree with germline; a read error may underlie this. V and J are TRBV7-9 and TRBJ2-1; D might be TRBD1 (6 bases). Germline values: CDR1 SEHNR, CDR2 FQNEAQ (reference sequence). There are 15 residues in the CDR3. CDR3 in DNA: TGTGCCAGCAGCTTACAGACAGGATCCTACGATGAGCAGTTCTTC. Its protein is CASSLQTGSYDEQFF.

The table lists this clonotype with a few counts. This sequence joins TRBV18 and TRBJ2-7; no definite D call. CDR1 and CDR2 from the germline V gene are KGHSH and LQKENI. V shed 2 bases and J shed 0 bases, with 11 bases lying between them. CDR3 length: 15 amino acids. CDR3 loop: CASSPGKGLSYEQYF. CDR3 nucleotides: TGTGCCAGCTCACCAGGGAAAGGTCTCTCCTACGAGCAGTACTTC. Together with reference TRBV18 and TRBJ2-7, the CDR3 gives the full variable domain: NAGVMQNPRHLVRRRGQEARLRCSPMKGHSHVYWYRQLPEEGLKFMVYLQKENIIDESGMPKERFSAEFPKEGPSILRIQQVVRGDSAAYFCASSPGKGLSYEQYFGPGTRLTVT.

The chain links TRBV2 to TRBJ2-1, with TRBD2 identical over 14 bases. The germline V gene encodes CDR1 SNHLY and CDR2 FYNNEI. The junction had 3 bases not matched to a gene; V was cut back by 3 bases and J by 8 bases. The CDR3 is made up of 15 amino acids. CDR3 bases: TGTGCCAGCAGTGACCCGACTAGCGGGAGGGATGAGCAGTTCTTC. It specifies CASSDPTSGRDEQFF.

V is TRBV30 and J is TRBJ1-2; D is unclear. This CDR3 is built from 13 residues. The V end lost 4 bases, the J end lost 4 bases, and 13 bases lay between the germline ends. Germline CDR1 GTSNPN, CDR2 SVGIG (reference sequence). The DNA for the CDR3 is TGTGCCTGGAACTATAGAGTAGCCTATGGCTACACCTTC. Translating it yields CAWNYRVAYGYTF.